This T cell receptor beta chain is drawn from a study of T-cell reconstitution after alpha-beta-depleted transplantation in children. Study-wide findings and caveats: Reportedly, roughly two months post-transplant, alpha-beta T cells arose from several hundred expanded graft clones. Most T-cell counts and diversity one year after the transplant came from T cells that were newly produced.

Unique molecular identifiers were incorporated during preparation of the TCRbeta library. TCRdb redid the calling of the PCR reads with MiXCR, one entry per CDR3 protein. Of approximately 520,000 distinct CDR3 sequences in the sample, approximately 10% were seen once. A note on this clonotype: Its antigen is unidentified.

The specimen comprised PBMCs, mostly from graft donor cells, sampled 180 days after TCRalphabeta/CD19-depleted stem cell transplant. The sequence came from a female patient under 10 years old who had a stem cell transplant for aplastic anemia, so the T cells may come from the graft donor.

The DNA for the CDR3 is TGTGCCAGCAGCCCTAGACAGCAATCCTCCTACGAGCAGTACTTC. Its translation is CASSPRQQSSYEQYF. The rearrangement uses TRBV9 and TRBJ2-7, with a weak D call TRBD1 (5 bases). The germline CDR1 and CDR2 sequences are SGDLS and YYNGEE. Trimming shortened V by 4 bases and J by 0 bases, and 14 bases separated the two germline ends. This CDR3 spans 15 amino acids.